The T cell receptor (beta chain) under discussion was sequenced for a study of cytomegalovirus exposure and HLA in healthy donors listed by TCRdb under 2017. About the study as a whole: According to an earlier analysis of around 600 of the donors, 150 million to 200 million T cells yielded over 90 million unique TCR beta sequences and about 300 Gb of sequence data. About 300 gigabases of sequencing data and 70 million to 100 million unique TCR sequences made up an early release that covered roughly 670 HLA-typed donors. Of the 398 genotyped donors, more than 75% were placed in the genetic ancestry cluster associated with self-reported Caucasian donors. The study was designed to test whether signatures of past pathogen exposure could be identified by cataloging public T cell receptors. The study profiled the T cell repertoires of hundreds of subjects by immunosequencing and related them to cytomegalovirus serostatus. In addition to the first cohort of 666 subjects, a separate validation cohort of 130 or so different subjects was used. The study combined high-throughput TCR immunosequencing, statistical association of individual TCRs with disease status, and machine learning to predict cytomegalovirus infection status. A later analysis re-examined previously published TCR beta repertoires from roughly 650 donors and added high-resolution HLA genotyping to investigate patterns of TCR occurrence. Rather than using new phenotypic data, the later analysis identified candidate immune exposures from TCR beta sequences and from how often those sequences occurred across donors. An earlier analysis of approximately 500 of the donors applied high-throughput TCR beta sequencing to assess whether each TCR beta V gene segment acted as functional or pseudogenic. Alongside the repertoire data, information on donor age, sex, ethnicity and CMV serostatus was compiled. Genome-wide SNP genotypes for about 65% of the 666 donors were used in a later genetic analysis, which treated that subset as a discovery cohort. Every discovery cohort repertoire had been produced on one sequencing platform. Both class I and class II loci were covered by HLA typing, at four-digit resolution. Typing coverage varied by locus: roughly 620-640 donors for A, B, C, DRB1 and DQB1; roughly 560 for DQA1; over 600 for DPA1; approximately 450 for DPB1. Roughly five DR-DQ haplotypes were handled as single units for association and clustering, since linkage in the cohort was strong. Among 350 to 400 genotyped donors of the cohort, an average of roughly 240,000 unique TCR beta nucleotide sequences were sequenced per donor, 15% to 20% of them non-productive. Paper-wide results and their limitations: In a later analysis, several top co-occurrence clusters were reported to appear linked to parvovirus B19, influenza, CMV and Epstein-Barr virus. CMV serostatus was the only immune exposure information available for the cohort. In a later genetic analysis, a missense DCLRE1C variant was associated with V-gene and J-gene trimming of TCR beta chains, and the association was replicated in an independent cohort. This cohort had only TCR beta chains sequenced, and the lack of alpha or paired-chain data limited which features could be detected. Correlated functional status among segregating V segments might reflect linkage disequilibrium, but an unknown experimental factor could not be ruled out. Compared with the approximately 600-donor mean, donors in an Asian-associated ancestry cluster had fewer N-insertions in productive TCRs, according to a later genetic analysis. Sequencing depth was assumed to be roughly uniform across donors in the presence/absence analyses, though that assumption may not hold. According to a later analysis, TCR association rates differed among HLA loci, with DRB1 alleles showing the most associated TCRs and HLA-C alleles showing the fewest. Because the 87-base-pair reads could not distinguish some IMGT-functional V segments, including TRBV6-2 and TRBV6-3, those segments were excluded. Approximately 16 rarely observed V segments, including chromosome 9 orphons, were excluded from the earlier analysis of about 500 of the donors because counts were too low. When HLA alleles, especially DR and DQ, strongly co-occurred, attributing TCR associations to individual alleles was difficult. The authors suggested that the approach could potentially be extended to other disease states and immunological phenotypes. A group of highly shared sequence variants was considered likely to be a technical artifact of the sequencing pipeline. A later analysis found that HLA-associated TCR beta chains were more clonally expanded and had lower generation probabilities than equally common non-associated chains. Specific HLA alleles were associated with 16,951 TCR beta sequences at a false discovery rate of 0.05 in a later analysis. Most TCR sequences were seen in very few donors, while some public TCRs were found in many individuals. Because HLA typing was missing for some donors at each locus, association tests included only the typed subset. In vitro tests confirmed that a few of the cytomegalovirus-associated TCR beta chains recognize cytomegalovirus antigens. In a later analysis, most CMV-associated TCR beta chains were found to appear HLA-restricted, with HLA associations seemingly driven largely by CMV exposure. A further reported finding was that TCR beta sequences accurately predicted the HLA-A and HLA-B alleles for most subjects in the first cohort. The study gave a list of around 170 TCR beta chains associated with cytomegalovirus. The classifier was reported to diagnose cytomegalovirus status with high specificity and sensitivity in both the original cohort and the validation cohort. In an earlier analysis of a few hundred of the donors, most TCR beta V segments were observed in productive rearrangements about 87% or about 30% of the time, broadly matching IMGT annotations.

The CDR3 sequence holds 15 residues, the cysteine and phenylalanine included. Of all the DNA, just the CDR3 is kept, 45 bases in frame from base 1. The germline ends are 12 bases apart after V is trimmed by 0 bases and J by 7 bases. For CDR1 and CDR2, the germline V gene lists SGHVS and FNYEAQ. The library was produced with the immunoSEQ multiplex PCR assay. For the multiplex PCR, a mixture combining 60 forward primers for TCR Vbeta segments and 13 reverse primers for TCR Jbeta segments was used. The CDR3 region of rearranged TCR beta genes was amplified from genomic DNA with a multiplex PCR assay. The amplified TCR beta libraries were sequenced on the Illumina HiSeq System as 87-base-pair reads. In the paper's pipeline: In a later analysis, approximately 74 million unique TCR beta chains were counted across the 500 to 700 repertoires, and around 10 million of these chains were shared by at least two donors. Raw reads were error-corrected and collapsed into unique sequences by a nearest-neighbor algorithm in which closely related sequences were merged to remove PCR and sequencing errors. CDR3 sequences were aligned to IMGT reference sequences to assign V, D and J gene segments. For a sequence to be retained, at least a six-nucleotide match to both a V gene segment and a J gene segment was required. Rearrangements were classified as productive when the CDR3 lacked stop codons and remained in frame with V and J, and all other rearrangements were classified as non-productive. Following IMGT convention, CDR3 was defined as the stretch from the second conserved V-encoded cysteine up to the conserved J-encoded phenylalanine. The earlier analysis of roughly 590 of the donors excluded any sequence lacking an unambiguous match to a single V gene segment. An earlier analysis of over 450 of the donors classified V segments as functional when productive rearrangements were above 56.7% and as segregating when the standard deviation between donors was above 5%. A statistical classification framework was developed to diagnose cytomegalovirus status using the catalog of TCR beta chain sequences. In a later analysis, TCR nucleotide sequences were compared against IMGT/GENE-DB human TR gene sequences so that V and J genes could be assigned. Using the TCRdist pipeline, a later analysis assigned CDR3 sequences along with most-parsimonious VDJ recombination scenarios. In a later analysis, each TCR beta chain was defined by its CDR3 amino acid sequence together with its V-gene family, and reads lacking a unique V-gene family were excluded. A later analysis removed nearly 600 highly shared, low-generation-probability nucleotide sequences to deal with suspected cross-contamination and a sequencing artifact. A later analysis calculated a clonal expansion index for each public chain from normalized within-repertoire ranks of inferred template counts. A later analysis computed generation probabilities with a VDJ recombination model fitted to out-of-frame rearrangements, and checked the results against IGoR. In a later analysis, TCR-TCR, TCR-HLA and TCR-CMV co-occurrence was scored with hypergeometric tests, and a repertoire-size bias correction was applied to TCR pairs. To estimate false discovery rates, a later analysis permuted the HLA or CMV assignments 20 times. In a later analysis, co-occurring TCRs were grouped using DBSCAN, with TCRdist sequence similarity added in when clustering inside HLA-allele-positive subsets. Repertoires with fewer than 30,000 or more than 120,000 public chains were left out of co-occurrence clustering, as were roughly five repertoires with anomalous nucleotide sharing. The source is immuneACCESS, and TCRdb retained only in-frame sequences with V and J called. Part of the clones is not carried over; for the studies checked, unresolved V genes explain less than half of this, and the remainder is unexplained. V, J and clone size were drawn from that table, and D and trimming were deduced from the DNA. The sample profile shows 70,000 to 100,000 clones; roughly 70% of them were found once. Of the sample, roughly 2.8% is held by the ten largest clones.

The cohort consisted of approximately 670 healthy bone marrow donors. At the time of sampling, every cohort member was nominally healthy, though immune exposures that went unrecorded were likely present. The donor tested CMV seronegative, placing the donor among the 350 to 400 seronegative members of the cohort. A peripheral blood sample was provided by each donor, and peripheral blood mononuclear cells were used for TCR beta sequencing. The Qiagen DNeasy Blood Extraction Kit was used to extract genomic DNA from the blood cell samples. This clone was picked up one time. What this receptor recognizes is not known. Base-call qualities are not available, and no considerably larger clone is one nucleotide away.

The rearranged segments are TRBV7-6 and TRBJ1-4, and the D gene may be TRBD1, 6 bases matching. The sequenced sample consisted of PBMCs. The sequence was collected from a man between 50 and 59 years old in good health and CMV-seronegative. The DNA is TGTGCCAGCAGCTTAGCGGGGGGGACATCTGAAAAACTGTTTTTT. Its translation is CASSLAGGTSEKLFF.